Listed below are T cell receptor beta chains from one sample, sequenced in a study of breast tumors, draining lymph nodes, adjacent tissues. In TCRdb, the multiplex PCR reads were re-called with MiXCR into one record per CDR3 protein. The sample contains nearly 200,000 distinct CDR3 sequences, 25% to 40% of which appear only once. The sample was axillary lymph node tissue. These receptors were taken from a female donor with breast cancer. Some clones in this sample may be carry-over from other donors' samples. Both conserved end residues are part of each CDR3.

j_call | v_call | cdr3_length | cdr3_aa
TRBJ2-1 | TRBV20-1 | 14 | CSATRTGENNEQFF
TRBJ2-7 | TRBV5-5 | 16 | CASSLRSASGNVEQYF
TRBJ2-2 | TRBV2 | 15 | CASRRGARVSGELFF
TRBJ2-7 | TRBV28 | 15 | CASRFPGTGSYEQYF
TRBJ1-6 | TRBV20-1 | 13 | CSSRRAYNSPLHF
TRBJ1-3 | TRBV6-6 | 12 | CATTFSGNIIYF
TRBJ2-5 | TRBV7-9 | 15 | CASSSLAGGRETQYF
TRBJ1-5 | TRBV12-3/TRBV12-4 | 14 | CASSAPGGHQPQHF
TRBJ1-2 | TRBV24-1 | 13 | CATSDGSEGGYTF
TRBJ2-3 | TRBV2 | 14 | CASKTRGARDTQYF
TRBJ1-4 | TRBV7-8 | 20 | CASSHQRGSGRWLNGEKLFF
TRBJ2-1 | TRBV9 | 12 | CASSSQYNEQFF
TRBJ1-4 | TRBV4-3 | 14 | CASSQRGRGGKLFF
TRBJ2-1 | TRBV7-2 | 16 | CASSRTSSGSTYEQFF
TRBJ1-5 | TRBV6-5 | 15 | CASSYSGRNNQPQHF
TRBJ1-2 | TRBV6-1 | 13 | CASSEVRAGGYTF
TRBJ1-5 | TRBV20-1 | 15 | CGARDSRNSTQPQHF
TRBJ1-5 | TRBV20-1 | 18 | CSASRDTRGGSSNQPQHF
TRBJ1-1 | TRBV5-4 | 15 | CASSLGSGLGTEAFF
TRBJ2-3 | TRBV19 | 14 | CASSSGGPSDTQYF
TRBJ2-1 | TRBV3-1 | 12 | CASSQLGGEQFF
TRBJ2-2 | TRBV6-1 | 16 | CASRDSYEQYFGELFF
TRBJ1-2 | TRBV7-9 | 15 | CASSLGMGASYGYTF
TRBJ1-6 | TRBV5-8 | 16 | CASSFGTGVNNSPLHF
TRBJ2-1 | TRBV5-1 | 16 | CASSLGTGSTYNEQFF
TRBJ2-2 | TRBV19 | 19 | CASSLFPPTGGANTGELFF
TRBJ1-6 | TRBV2 | 15 | CASSEWSNLNSPLRF
TRBJ2-7 | TRBV20-1 | 11 | CSAKPFDEQYF
TRBJ2-1 | TRBV7-3 | 14 | CASSKIGGGNEQFF
TRBJ1-4 | TRBV20-1 | 15 | CSARDGTGRDEKLFF
TRBJ2-1 | TRBV24-1 | 14 | CATSSSRGINEQFF
TRBJ2-3 | TRBV5-6 | 19 | CASSRGHGIKHFTTDTQYF
TRBJ2-3 | TRBV20-1 | 15 | CSARLLGTSTDTQYF
TRBJ2-7 | TRBV6-5 | 16 | CASSLDFGVSTYEQYF
TRBJ1-2 | TRBV19 | 14 | CASSPRGANYGYTF
TRBJ2-4 | TRBV27 | 19 | CASSFRVAGGPGAKNIQYF
TRBJ1-2 | TRBV5-1 | 15 | CASSSRTDFNYGYTF
TRBJ2-1 | TRBV29-1 | 12 | CSVGADYNERFF
TRBJ2-2 | TRBV2 | 14 | CASSWTTLTGELFF
TRBJ1-2 | TRBV7-3 | 13 | CASSRDMNYGYTF
TRBJ1-2 | TRBV6-5 | 13 | CASSHGPLYSYTF
TRBJ2-1 | TRBV5-4 | 15 | CACSFRDSTYNEQFF
TRBJ2-5 | TRBV24-1 | 15 | CATSDLTAGGETQYF
TRBJ1-2 | TRBV11-2 | 16 | CASSLVRPGTGLSGTF
TRBJ2-5 | TRBV20-1 | 16 | CSARPPVAGLRETQYF
TRBJ2-7 | TRBV5-4 | 14 | CASRDRDTTYEQYF
TRBJ2-4 | TRBV14 | 14 | CASSQSISANIQYF
TRBJ2-7 | TRBV20-1 | 12 | CSARGDRYEQYF
TRBJ2-1 | TRBV5-1 | 14 | CASSTSGPHNEQFF
TRBJ2-7 | TRBV10-3 | 16 | CAISERGGQGGYEQYF
TRBJ2-5 | TRBV9 | 12 | CASSVEEETQYF
TRBJ1-6 | TRBV10-3 | 14 | CAISESSGNSPLHF
TRBJ1-4 | TRBV7-9 | 16 | CASSPGQGMRNEKLFF
TRBJ2-1 | TRBV10-1 | 13 | CASLKTGHNEQFF
TRBJ2-5 | TRBV15 | 14 | CATSSSQGKETQYF
TRBJ2-7 | TRBV6-4 | 15 | CASTATSGRLYEQYF
TRBJ2-7 | TRBV7-2 | 13 | CASSPQTGREQYF